Presented here are 5 T cell receptor beta chains from one specimen sequenced in a study of shared clonotypes between healthy human individuals (dated by TCRdb to about 2020). Receptors were amplified or captured by the immunoSEQ multiplex PCR assay. Not all clones reach the TCRdb copy of this immuneACCESS table, which keeps in-frame sequences only. Checked studies attribute under half of the gap to unresolved V genes and leave the rest unexplained. For this sample the table gives around 2,000,000 clones, of which about 93% were detected only once. Jointly, the top ten make up approximately 1.7% of the sample. For the CD8 naive samples, CD45RO-negative cells were positively selected for CCR7, yielding a CD45RA+CCR7+ population from which TemRA cells were excluded. Sequencing used naive CD8+ T cells from PBMCs. The cell subset or site label, read with the paper, signifies: CD45RA+CCR7+. These receptors were taken from a man between 18 and 29 years old in good health. Some clones in this sample may be carry-over from other donors' samples.

The chain employs TRBV11-2 and TRBJ2-1; tentatively, D is TRBD1 (5 bases). Trimming removed 0 bases from V and 8 bases from J, with 17 bases in between. The CDR3 extends over 16 amino acids. Germline V gene sequence: CDR1 SGHAT, CDR2 FQNNGV. CDR3 residues: CASSLDGRVISDEQFF. The CDR3 DNA reads TGTGCCAGCAGCTTAGATGGCAGGGTTATAAGCGATGAGCAGTTCTTC.

The J gene is TRBJ2-3, the V gene TRBV15, with a weak D call TRBD2 (6 bases). Trimming took off 11 bases at V and 1 base at J, with 13 bases between the two ends. The germline V gene has CDR1 LNHNV and CDR2 YYDKDF (reference sequence). The CDR3 consists of 13 residues. The CDR3 nucleotides are TGTGCCGTCGGAGGGCCAGGCACAGATACGCAGTATTTT. Amino acids: CAVGGPGTDTQYF.

The chain is built from TRBV28 and TRBJ2-1; TRBD2 is a possible D gene (6 bases). CDR3 length: 14 amino acids. Germline lookup yields CDR1 MDHEN and CDR2 SYDVKM. Trimming took 2 bases from V and 4 from J, leaving 9 bases between them. The CDR3 DNA is TGTGCCAGCAGTTTAATAGCGGAGTACAATGAGCAGTTCTTC. Translation: CASSLIAEYNEQFF. Full variable domain (missing parts from reference TRBV28 and TRBJ2-1): DVKVTQSSRYLVKRTGEKVFLECVQDMDHENMFWYRQDPGLGLRLIYFSYDVKMKEKGDIPEGYSVSREKKERFSLILESASTNQTSMYLCASSLIAEYNEQFFGPGTRLTVL.

The gene calls are TRBV29-1 and TRBJ1-2; a possible D gene is TRBD1 (5 bases). Per the germline V gene, CDR1 is SQVTM and CDR2 is ANQGSEA. The CDR3 has 13 amino acids. V lost 4 bases, J lost 7 bases, and 16 bases lay in between. This CDR3 is CSVVGGESGGYTF. The CDR3 region has the DNA TGCAGCGTTGTTGGAGGGGAATCGGGTGGCTACACCTTC.

This chain links TRBV7-8 with TRBJ1-1, with D perhaps matching TRBD1 (5 bases). V was pared by 3 bases and J by 5 bases, with 16 bases between. Per germline, CDR1 SGHVS and CDR2 FQNEAQ. This CDR3 is built from 15 residues. The CDR3 sequence: CASSFSAGSRTEAFF. CDR3 DNA: TGTGCCAGCAGCTTTTCTGCAGGGTCACGAACTGAAGCTTTCTTT.